This T cell receptor beta chain was recovered during a study of T cell responses to AZD1222 COVID-19 vaccine. Germline V lookup: CDR1 SGHRS, CDR2 YFSETQ. There are 15 residues in the CDR3. V lost 0 bases, J lost 2 bases, and 9 bases lay in between. Some clones are missing from TCRdb's copy, which holds only in-frame ones; the method was immunoSEQ multiplex PCR. The table lists some 180,000 clones, roughly 89% of them singletons. Material: peripheral blood, obtained on day 0 of AZD1222 vaccination. V and J are TRBV5-1 and TRBJ2-1, with D unresolved. The receptor was isolated from an adult in good health. The CDR3 region is CASSLGRQTYNEQFF. The CDR3 nucleotides are TGCGCCAGCAGCTTGGGGCGACAAACCTACAATGAGCAGTTCTTC. Using reference TRBV5-1 and TRBJ2-1 for the parts outside the CDR3, the full variable domain is KAGVTQTPRYLIKTRGQQVTLSCSPISGHRSVSWYQQTPGQGLQFLFEYFSETQRNKGNFPGRFSGRQFSNSRSEMNVSTLELGDSALYLCASSLGRQTYNEQFFGPGTRLTVL.